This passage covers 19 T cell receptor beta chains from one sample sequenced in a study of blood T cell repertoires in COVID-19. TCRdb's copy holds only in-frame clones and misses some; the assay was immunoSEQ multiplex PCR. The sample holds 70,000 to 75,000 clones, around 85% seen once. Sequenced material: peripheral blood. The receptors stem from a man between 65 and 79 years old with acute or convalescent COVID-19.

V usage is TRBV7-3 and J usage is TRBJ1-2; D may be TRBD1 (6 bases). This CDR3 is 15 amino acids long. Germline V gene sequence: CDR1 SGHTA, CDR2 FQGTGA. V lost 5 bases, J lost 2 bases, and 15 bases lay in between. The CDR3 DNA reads TGTGCCAGCAGCCTGGGCCCAGGGGAAAACTATGGCTACACCTTC. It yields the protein CASSLGPGENYGYTF. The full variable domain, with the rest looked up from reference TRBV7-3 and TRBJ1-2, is GAGVSQTPSNKVTEKGKYVELRCDPISGHTALYWYRQSLGQGPEFLIYFQGTGAADDSGLPNDRFFAVRPEGSVSTLKIQRTERGDSAVYLCASSLGPGENYGYTFGSGTRLTVV.

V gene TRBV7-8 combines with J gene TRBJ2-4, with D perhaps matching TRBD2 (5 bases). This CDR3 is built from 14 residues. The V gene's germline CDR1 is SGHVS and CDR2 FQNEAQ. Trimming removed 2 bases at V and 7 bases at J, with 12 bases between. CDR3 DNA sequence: TGTGCCAGCAGCTTATCCCTAGCTCGGAACATTCAGTACTTC. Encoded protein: CASSLSLARNIQYF.

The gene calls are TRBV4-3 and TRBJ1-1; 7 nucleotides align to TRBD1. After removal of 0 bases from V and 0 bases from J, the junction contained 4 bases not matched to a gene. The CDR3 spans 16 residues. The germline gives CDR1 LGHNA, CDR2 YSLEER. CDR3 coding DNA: TGCGCCAGCAGCCAAGACCCGACAGGGCTGAACACTGAAGCTTTCTTT. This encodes CASSQDPTGLNTEAFF.

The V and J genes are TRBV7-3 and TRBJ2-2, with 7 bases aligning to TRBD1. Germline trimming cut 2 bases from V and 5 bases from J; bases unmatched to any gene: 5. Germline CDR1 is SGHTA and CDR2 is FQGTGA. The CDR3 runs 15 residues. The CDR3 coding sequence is TGTGCCAGCAGCTTAGAGACAGGGCGGACCGGGGAGCTGTTTTTT. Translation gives CASSLETGRTGELFF.

The CDR3 DNA follows: TGTGCCATCAGTTCGACCCGGGGGGCTAGCGGGAGTGAGACCCAGTACTTC. It translates to CAISSTRGASGSETQYF. This chain joins TRBV10-3 and TRBJ2-5, with 10 bases fitting TRBD2. Losses at the gene ends were 5 bases for V and 5 bases for J; bases not matched to a gene: 14. CDR3 size: 17 residues. The germline CDR1 and CDR2 sequences are ENHRY and SYGVKD.

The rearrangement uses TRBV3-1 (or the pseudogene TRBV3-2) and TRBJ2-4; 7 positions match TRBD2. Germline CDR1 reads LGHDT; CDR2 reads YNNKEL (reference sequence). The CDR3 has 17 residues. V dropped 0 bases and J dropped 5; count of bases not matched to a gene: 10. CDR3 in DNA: TGTGCCAGCAGCCAAGATCTACGTCAGGGAGGGCAAAACATTCAGTACTTC. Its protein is CASSQDLRQGGQNIQYF.

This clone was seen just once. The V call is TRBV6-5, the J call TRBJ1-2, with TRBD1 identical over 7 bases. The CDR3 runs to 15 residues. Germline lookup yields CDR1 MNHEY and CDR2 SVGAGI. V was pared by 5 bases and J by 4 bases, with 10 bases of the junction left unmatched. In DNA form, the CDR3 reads TGTGCCAGCAGTCCCCAGACAGGGCTCGGCTATGGCTACACCTTC. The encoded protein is CASSPQTGLGYGYTF.

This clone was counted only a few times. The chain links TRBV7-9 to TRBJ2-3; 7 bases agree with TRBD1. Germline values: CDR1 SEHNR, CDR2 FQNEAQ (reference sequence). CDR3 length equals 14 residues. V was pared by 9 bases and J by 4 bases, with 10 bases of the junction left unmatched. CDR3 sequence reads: CASTGVWNPDTQYF. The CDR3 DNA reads TGTGCCAGTACAGGGGTTTGGAATCCAGATACGCAGTATTTT.

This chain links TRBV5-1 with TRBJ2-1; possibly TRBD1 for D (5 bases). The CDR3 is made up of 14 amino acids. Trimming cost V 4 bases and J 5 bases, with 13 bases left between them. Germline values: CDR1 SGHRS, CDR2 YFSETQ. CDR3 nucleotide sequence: TGCGCCAGCAGCGGGGCGTGGGGCCACAATGAGCAGTTCTTC. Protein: CASSGAWGHNEQFF.

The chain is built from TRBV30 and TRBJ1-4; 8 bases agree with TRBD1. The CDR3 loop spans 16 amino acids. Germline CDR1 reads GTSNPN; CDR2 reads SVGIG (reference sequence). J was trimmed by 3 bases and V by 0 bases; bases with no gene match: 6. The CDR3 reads CAWSVPTGGSNEKLFF. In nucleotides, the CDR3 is TGTGCCTGGAGTGTCCCTACAGGGGGATCTAATGAAAAACTGTTTTTT.

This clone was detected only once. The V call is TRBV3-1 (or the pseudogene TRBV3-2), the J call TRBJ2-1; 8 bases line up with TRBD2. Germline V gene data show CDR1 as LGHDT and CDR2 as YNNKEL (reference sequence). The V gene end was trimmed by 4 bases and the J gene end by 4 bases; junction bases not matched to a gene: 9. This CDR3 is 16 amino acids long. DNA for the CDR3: TGTGCCAGCAGCCCAGGCCCTAGCGGGCGATACAATGAGCAGTTCTTC. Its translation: CASSPGPSGRYNEQFF.

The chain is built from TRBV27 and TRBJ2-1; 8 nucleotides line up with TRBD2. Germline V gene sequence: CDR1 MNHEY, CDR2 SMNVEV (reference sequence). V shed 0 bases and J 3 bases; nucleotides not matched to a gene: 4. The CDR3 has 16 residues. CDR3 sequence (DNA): TGTGCCAGCAGTTTATCTAGCGGGACGGTCTACAATGAGCAGTTCTTC. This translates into CASSLSSGTVYNEQFF.

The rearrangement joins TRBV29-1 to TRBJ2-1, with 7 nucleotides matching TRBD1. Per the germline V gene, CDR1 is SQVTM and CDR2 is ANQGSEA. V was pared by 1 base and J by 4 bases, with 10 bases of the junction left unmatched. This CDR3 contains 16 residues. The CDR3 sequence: CSVEGPETGLYNEQFF. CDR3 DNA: TGCAGCGTTGAAGGTCCTGAGACAGGGTTGTACAATGAGCAGTTCTTC.

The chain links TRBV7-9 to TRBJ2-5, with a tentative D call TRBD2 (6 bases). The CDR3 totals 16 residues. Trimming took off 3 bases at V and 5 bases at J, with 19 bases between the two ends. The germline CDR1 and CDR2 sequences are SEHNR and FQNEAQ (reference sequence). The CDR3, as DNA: TGTGCCAGCAGCTTTGCCGACGGGGAGGCGGGGGAGACCCAGTACTTC. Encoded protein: CASSFADGEAGETQYF.

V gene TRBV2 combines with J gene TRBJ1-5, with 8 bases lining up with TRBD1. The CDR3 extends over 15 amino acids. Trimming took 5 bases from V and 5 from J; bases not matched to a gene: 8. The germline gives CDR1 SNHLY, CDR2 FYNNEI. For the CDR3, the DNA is TGTGCCAGCAGTTCGGACAGGGCCGGGGATCAGCCCCAGCATTTT. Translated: CASSSDRAGDQPQHF. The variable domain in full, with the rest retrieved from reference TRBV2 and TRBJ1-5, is EPEVTQTPSHQVTQMGQEVILRCVPISNHLYFYWYRQILGQKVEFLVSFYNNEISEKSEIFDDQFSVERPDGSNFTLKIRSTKLEDSAMYFCASSSDRAGDQPQHFGDGTRLSIL.

The CDR3: CSASSDREFGYTF. DNA of the CDR3: TGCAGTGCTAGTTCTGACAGGGAGTTTGGCTACACCTTC. The V call is TRBV20-1, the J call TRBJ1-2, with 7 bases that match TRBD1. Unmatched junction bases numbered 8, after V lost 3 bases and J lost 7 bases. The CDR3 length is 13 residues. Germline assignment: CDR1 DFQATT and CDR2 SNEGSKA (reference sequence).

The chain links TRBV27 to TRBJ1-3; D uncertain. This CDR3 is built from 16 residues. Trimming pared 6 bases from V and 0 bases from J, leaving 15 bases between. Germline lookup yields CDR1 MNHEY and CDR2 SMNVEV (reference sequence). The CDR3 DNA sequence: TGTGCCAGCAGCTCGAGGACGGGAAGCTCTGGAAACACCATATATTTT. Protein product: CASSSRTGSSGNTIYF.

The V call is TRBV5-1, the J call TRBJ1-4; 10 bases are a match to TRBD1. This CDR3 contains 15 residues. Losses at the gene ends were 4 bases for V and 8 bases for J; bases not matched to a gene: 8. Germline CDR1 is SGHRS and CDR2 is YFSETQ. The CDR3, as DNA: TGCGCCAGCAGCGGGACAGGGGCGGATCGGGAAAAACTGTTTTTT. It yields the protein CASSGTGADREKLFF.

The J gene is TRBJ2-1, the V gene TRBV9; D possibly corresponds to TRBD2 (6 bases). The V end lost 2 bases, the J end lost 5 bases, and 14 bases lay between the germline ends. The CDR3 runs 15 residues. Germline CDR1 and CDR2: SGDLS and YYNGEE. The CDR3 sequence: CASSVSGPGNNEQFF. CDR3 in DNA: TGTGCCAGCAGCGTTAGCGGACCCGGCAACAATGAGCAGTTCTTC.